The next 9 T cell receptor beta chains were all read from a single sample in a study of T-cell reconstitution after alpha-beta-depleted transplantation in children. Using unique molecular identifiers, the investigators prepared the TCRbeta library. MiXCR, run by TCRdb on the PCR reads, gives a single entry per CDR3 protein. Found here are some 220,000 distinct CDR3 sequences, roughly 10% of them singletons; the top ten hold over 5%. Sequences were derived from PBMCs from the stem cell graft donor, sampled from the stem cell graft. Receptors were obtained from a human donor who donated a stem cell graft to a child with acute lymphoblastic leukemia.

In this sample, this clonotype turned up many times. This chain joins TRBV5-1 and TRBJ1-1, with no clear D. V lost 4 bases and J lost 0, with 10 bases in between. The CDR3 sequence is 14 residues long. Germline V lookup: CDR1 SGHRS, CDR2 YFSETQ. The CDR3 is CASSATGVNTEAFF. The CDR3 bases are TGCGCCAGCAGCGCCACTGGGGTGAACACTGAAGCTTTCTTT.

The chain links TRBV4-2 to TRBJ2-5, with a weak D call TRBD1 (6 bases). The CDR3 is 15 residues long. The V gene lost 1 base and the J gene lost 1 base, with 10 bases spanning the gap. Per germline, CDR1 LGHNA and CDR2 YNFKEQ. The CDR3 region is CASSQASGAQETQYF. CDR3 nucleotides: TGTGCCAGCAGCCAAGCATCAGGGGCCCAAGAGACCCAGTACTTC.

In this sample, this clonotype turned up many times. The CDR3 nucleotides are TGTGCCAGCAGTTTAGCTCTCGGCAATCAGCCCCAGCATTTT. Its protein product is CASSLALGNQPQHF. The rearrangement links TRBV12-3 or TRBV12-4 to TRBJ1-5; no firm D call. V lost 0 bases and J lost 2, with 5 bases in between. The length of the CDR3 is 14 residues.

This clonotype has a handful of counts. The J gene is TRBJ1-4, the V gene TRBV9; D is unclear. Germline CDR1 SGDLS, CDR2 YYNGEE. This CDR3 comprises 15 residues. Trimming took 0 bases from V and 1 from J, leaving 7 bases between them. CDR3 sequence reads: CASSVVGITNEKLFF. DNA of the CDR3: TGTGCCAGCAGCGTAGTTGGGATAACTAATGAAAAACTGTTTTTT. Supplemented by reference TRBV9 and TRBJ1-4, the full variable domain reads DSGVTQTPKHLITATGQRVTLRCSPRSGDLSVYWYQQSLDQGLQFLIQYYNGEERAKGNILERFSAQQFPDLHSELNLSSLELGDSALYFCASSVVGITNEKLFFGSGTQLSVL.

This clonotype was recorded a few times. The V gene is TRBV5-1, the J gene TRBJ2-3; D is perhaps TRBD2 (5 bases). Germline CDR1 reads SGHRS; CDR2 reads YFSETQ. V was trimmed by 2 bases and J by 0 bases, leaving 10 bases between them. CDR3 length equals 15 residues. The CDR3 sequence is CASSFGSYSTDTQYF. For the CDR3, the DNA is TGCGCCAGCAGCTTTGGGAGTTATAGCACAGATACGCAGTATTTT. Using reference TRBV5-1 and TRBJ2-3 for the parts outside the CDR3, the full variable domain is KAGVTQTPRYLIKTRGQQVTLSCSPISGHRSVSWYQQTPGQGLQFLFEYFSETQRNKGNFPGRFSGRQFSNSRSEMNVSTLELGDSALYLCASSFGSYSTDTQYFGPGTRLTVL.

V usage is TRBV12-5 and J usage is TRBJ2-7; D assignment may be TRBD1 or TRBD2 (5 bases each). The germline V and J ends were trimmed by 6 bases and 3 bases, with 21 bases remaining between them. CDR1 and CDR2 (germline): LGHNT, FRNRAP. The CDR3 loop spans 16 amino acids. The CDR3 DNA reads TGTGCTAGTGGGGGCCCGGGGCACAAGGACAACTACGAGCAGTACTTC. It yields the protein CASGGPGHKDNYEQYF.

The CDR3 sequence: CASSLDPDKAYEQYF. CDR3 nucleotide sequence: TGTGCCAGCAGCTTAGATCCGGACAAAGCCTACGAGCAGTACTTC. The chain is built from TRBV7-6 and TRBJ2-7; D possibly corresponds to TRBD1 (5 bases). Trimming removed 1 base at V and 2 bases at J, with 12 bases between. The CDR3 runs 15 residues. Germline CDR1 SGHVS, CDR2 FNYEAQ.

Many counts were recorded for this clonotype. The chain recombines TRBV12-3 or TRBV12-4 with TRBJ1-2, with 7 bases matching TRBD1. Trimming at V came to 2 bases and at J to 6 bases, leaving 9 bases not matched to a gene. This CDR3 comprises 15 residues. DNA of the CDR3: TGTGCCAGCAGTTTAAGGGGGCTCTCCGCTGATGGCTACACCTTC. The encoded protein is CASSLRGLSADGYTF.

In its sample, this clonotype was seen many times. Here the CDR3 reads CASSSEQGSYGYTF. The CDR3 DNA is TGCGCCAGCAGCTCCGAACAGGGGTCCTATGGCTACACCTTC. V is TRBV5-1 and J is TRBJ1-2, with 7 bases lining up with TRBD1. Germline CDR1 is SGHRS and CDR2 is YFSETQ. The CDR3 is 14 residues long. With 3 bases clipped from V and 4 bases from J, the junction kept 6 bases outside the gene matches.